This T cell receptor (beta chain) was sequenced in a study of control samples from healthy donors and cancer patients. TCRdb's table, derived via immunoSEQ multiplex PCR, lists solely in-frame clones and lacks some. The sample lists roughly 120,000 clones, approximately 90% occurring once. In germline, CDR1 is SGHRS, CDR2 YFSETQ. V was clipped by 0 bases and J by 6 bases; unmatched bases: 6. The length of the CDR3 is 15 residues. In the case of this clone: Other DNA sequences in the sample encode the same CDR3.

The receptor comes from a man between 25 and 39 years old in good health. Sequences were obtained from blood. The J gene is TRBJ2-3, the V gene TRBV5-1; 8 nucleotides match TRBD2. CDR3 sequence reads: CASSLEGLDLDTQYF. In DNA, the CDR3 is TGCGCCAGCAGCTTGGAGGGACTAGACTTGGATACGCAGTATTTT.